This TCR beta chain was obtained from a study of shared clonotypes between healthy human individuals. The CDR3 consists of 15 residues. Germline V gene sequence: CDR1 LNHDA, CDR2 SQIVND (reference sequence). V trimming: 2 bases; J trimming: 1 base; junction bases outside the gene matches: 3. The data were produced by immunoSEQ multiplex PCR, yet TCRdb's version contains in-frame clones alone and is incomplete. The sample has fewer than 1.8 million clones, 98% seen once. This sequence originates from a young man in good health. V is TRBV19 and J is TRBJ1-1, with 8 bases that match TRBD1. The sequenced sample was naive CD4+ T cells sorted from blood. Subset specified: CD45RA+ positively selected. CDR3 sequence: CASSIRGQGNTEAFF. The CDR3 DNA reads as TGTGCCAGTAGTATACGCGGACAGGGGAACACTGAAGCTTTCTTT.